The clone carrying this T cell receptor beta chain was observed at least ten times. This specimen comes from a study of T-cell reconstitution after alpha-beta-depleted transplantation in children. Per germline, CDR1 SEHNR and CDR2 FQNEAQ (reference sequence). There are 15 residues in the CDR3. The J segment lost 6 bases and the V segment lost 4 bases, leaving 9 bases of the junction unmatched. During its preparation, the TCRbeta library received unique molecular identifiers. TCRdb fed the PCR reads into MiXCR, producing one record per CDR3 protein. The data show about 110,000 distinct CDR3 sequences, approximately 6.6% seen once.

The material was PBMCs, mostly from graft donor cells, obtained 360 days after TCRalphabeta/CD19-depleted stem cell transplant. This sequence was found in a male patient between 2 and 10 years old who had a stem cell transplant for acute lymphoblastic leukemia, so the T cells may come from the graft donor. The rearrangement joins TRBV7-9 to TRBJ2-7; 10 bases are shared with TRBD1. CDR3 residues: CASSWRGQGTVEQYF. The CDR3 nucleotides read TGTGCCAGCAGCTGGAGGGGACAGGGGACTGTCGAGCAGTACTTC.